Below are 5 T cell receptor beta chains sequenced from a single sample in a study of blood T cell repertoires in COVID-19. Profiling relied on immunoSEQ multiplex PCR, and the TCRdb table lists in-frame clones only, not all of them. The profile covers 100,000 to 150,000 clones, with around 89% appearing a single time and about 4.4% taken by the ten largest. The specimen was peripheral blood. The receptors were gathered from a man between 60 and 75 years old with COVID-19, enrolled during active disease.

V usage is TRBV10-3 and J usage is TRBJ2-5; TRBD1 matches 7 bases. Germline V lookup: CDR1 ENHRY, CDR2 SYGVKD. The CDR3 has 12 residues. Germline trimming cut 6 bases from V and 3 bases from J; bases unmatched to any gene: 1. The CDR3 reads CAIRGQEETQYF. The DNA for the CDR3 is TGTGCCATCAGAGGACAGGAAGAGACCCAGTACTTC.

In its sample, this clone was seen a few times. V is TRBV6-5 and J is TRBJ1-4; possibly TRBD1 for D (6 bases). CDR1 MNHEY and CDR2 SVGAGI come from the germline V gene. The V gene lost 2 bases and the J gene lost 8 bases, with 9 bases spanning the gap. The CDR3 extends over 13 amino acids. CDR3 sequence: CASSYGTREKLFF. DNA for the CDR3: TGTGCCAGCAGTTACGGGACACGAGAAAAACTGTTTTTT.

This clone was recorded once. The chain recombines TRBV4-3 with TRBJ2-1; 11 positions match TRBD2. Germline-derived CDR1 and CDR2 are LGHNA and YSLEER. The CDR3 runs 15 residues. V was clipped by 2 bases and J by 5 bases; unmatched bases: 2. The CDR3 is CASSQLAGGHNEQFF. Written as DNA, the CDR3 is TGCGCCAGCAGCCAACTAGCGGGGGGACACAATGAGCAGTTCTTC.

This sequence joins TRBV7-2 and TRBJ1-1; possibly TRBD1 for D (6 bases). This CDR3 has 15 residues. Per the germline V gene, CDR1 is SGHTA and CDR2 is FQGNSA. Trimming cost V 1 base and J 0 bases, with 9 bases left between them. CDR3 sequence: CASSLGGQMNTEAFF. In DNA form, the CDR3 reads TGTGCCAGCAGCTTAGGGGGGCAAATGAACACTGAAGCTTTCTTT.

CDR3 region: CASSSRDRGLDEQFF. The CDR3 DNA follows: TGTGCCAGCAGCTCCCGGGACAGGGGTTTGGATGAGCAGTTCTTC. The chain couples TRBV7-3 to TRBJ2-1; 10 bases align to TRBD1. Germline CDR1 is SGHTA and CDR2 is FQGTGA. CDR3 length: 15 amino acids. With 4 bases clipped from V and 8 bases from J, the junction kept 8 bases outside the gene matches. The full variable domain, in which reference TRBV7-3 and TRBJ2-1 provide the parts outside the CDR3, is GAGVSQTPSNKVTEKGKYVELRCDPISGHTALYWYRQSLGQGPEFLIYFQGTGAADDSGLPNDRFFAVRPEGSVSTLKIQRTERGDSAVYLCASSSRDRGLDEQFFGPGTRLTVL.